This T cell receptor (beta chain) was retrieved from a study of T cell repertoires in cytomegalovirus infection. This CDR3 region has 14 residues. The V end was cut by 6 bases, the J end by 5 bases, with 11 bases between. TCRdb used MiXCR to reprocess the reads, holding one entry per CDR3 protein. The table shows some 440,000 distinct CDR3 sequences, with about a third occurring only once. Sequencing was carried out using PBMCs. This sequence joins TRBV12-3 or TRBV12-4 and TRBJ1-6; D possibly corresponds to TRBD1 (6 bases). The TCR was taken from a human donor in good health (CMV status not recorded). Some clones in this sample may be carry-over from other donors' samples. In nucleotides, the CDR3 is TGTGCCAGCAGCCGGACAGTAAATAATTCACCCCTCCACTTT. This codes for CASSRTVNNSPLHF.